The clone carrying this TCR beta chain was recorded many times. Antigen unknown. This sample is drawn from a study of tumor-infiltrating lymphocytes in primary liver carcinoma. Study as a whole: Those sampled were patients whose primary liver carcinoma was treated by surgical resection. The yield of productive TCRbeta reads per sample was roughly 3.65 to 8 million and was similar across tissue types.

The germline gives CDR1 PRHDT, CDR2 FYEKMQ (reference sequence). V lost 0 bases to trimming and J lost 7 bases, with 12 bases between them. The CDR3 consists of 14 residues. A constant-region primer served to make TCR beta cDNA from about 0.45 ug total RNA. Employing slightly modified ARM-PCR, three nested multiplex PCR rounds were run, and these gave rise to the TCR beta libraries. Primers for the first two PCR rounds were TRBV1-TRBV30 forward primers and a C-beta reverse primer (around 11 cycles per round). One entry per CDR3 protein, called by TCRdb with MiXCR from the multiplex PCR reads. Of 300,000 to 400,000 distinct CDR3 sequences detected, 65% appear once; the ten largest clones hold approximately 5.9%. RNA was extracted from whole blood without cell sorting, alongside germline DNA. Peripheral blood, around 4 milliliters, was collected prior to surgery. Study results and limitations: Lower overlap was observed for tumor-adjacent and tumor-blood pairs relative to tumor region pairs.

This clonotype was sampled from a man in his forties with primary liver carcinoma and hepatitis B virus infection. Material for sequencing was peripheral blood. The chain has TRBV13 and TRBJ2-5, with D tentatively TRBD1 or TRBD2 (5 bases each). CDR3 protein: CASSLGSGGRTQYF. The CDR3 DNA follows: TGTGCCAGCAGCTTAGGATCTGGGGGTCGGACCCAGTACTTC.